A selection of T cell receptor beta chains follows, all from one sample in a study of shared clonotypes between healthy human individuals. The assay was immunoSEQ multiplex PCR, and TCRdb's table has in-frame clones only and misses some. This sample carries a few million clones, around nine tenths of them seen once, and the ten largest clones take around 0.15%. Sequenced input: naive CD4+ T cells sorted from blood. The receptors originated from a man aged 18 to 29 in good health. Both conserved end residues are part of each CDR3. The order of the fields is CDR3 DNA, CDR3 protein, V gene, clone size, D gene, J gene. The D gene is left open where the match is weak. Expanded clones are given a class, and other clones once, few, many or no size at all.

TGCGCCAGCAGCGTAACCGGGACAGGGGAAGGGGAGACCCAGTACTTC CASSVTGTGEGETQYF TRBV5-1 NA TRBD1 TRBJ2-5
TGTGCCAGCAGAGCCGGGACAGGGGCCTACGAGCAGTACTTC CASRAGTGAYEQYF TRBV6-5 NA TRBD1 TRBJ2-7
TGTGCCAGCAGCGTCCAGGGGGCCCAAGAGACCCAGTACTTC CASSVQGAQETQYF TRBV7-3 NA TRBD1 TRBJ2-5
TGTGCCAGTACTAGCGGACCCCAAGAGACCCAGTACTTC CASTSGPQETQYF TRBV19 NA TRBD2 TRBJ2-5
TGTGCCAGCAGCTTTGACAGGGGGACCTACGAGCAGTACTTC CASSFDRGTYEQYF TRBV5-6 NA TRBD1 TRBJ2-7
TGTGCCAGCAGCGTCTCGGGACAGGGTTTCGAAAAACTGTTTTTT CASSVSGQGFEKLFF TRBV9 NA TRBD1 TRBJ1-4
TGCGCCAGCAGCTCGGGACAGGGTAATGGCTACACCTTC CASSSGQGNGYTF TRBV5-1 NA TRBD1 TRBJ1-2
TGTGCCAGCAGCTTGGCCAAAGCGGGGGCTAGGTACGAGCAGTACTTC CASSLAKAGARYEQYF TRBV5-6 NA TRBD2 TRBJ2-7
TGTGCCAGCAGCTTGGGGGTCTCTGAGACCCAGTACTTC CASSLGVSETQYF TRBV5-6 NA NA TRBJ2-5
TGTGCCAGCAACCTTCTCGCGGGAGTCAATGAGCAGTTCTTC CASNLLAGVNEQFF TRBV7-9 NA TRBD2 TRBJ2-1
TGTGCCAGTAGTACCCGGTTGGGGACCCAGTACTTC CASSTRLGTQYF TRBV19 NA NA TRBJ2-5
TGTGCCAGCAGCTCATATAGCGGGAGGCTTATTGAGCAGTTCTTC CASSSYSGRLIEQFF TRBV7-2 NA TRBD2 TRBJ2-1
TGCGCCAGCAGCCCCACCATGAACACCGGGGAGCTGTTTTTT CASSPTMNTGELFF TRBV5-1 NA NA TRBJ2-2
TGTGCCTGGGGTCTTAACACAGATACGCAGTATTTT CAWGLNTDTQYF TRBV30 NA NA TRBJ2-3
TGCGCCAGCAGCCAAGATGTAATAGCGGGAGGGAGGACAGATACGCAGTATTTT CASSQDVIAGGRTDTQYF TRBV4-3 NA TRBD2 TRBJ2-3
TGTGCCAGCAGCCTTACATTGGGGGCGGGCACCGGGGAGCTGTTTTTT CASSLTLGAGTGELFF TRBV7-3 NA NA TRBJ2-2
TGTGCCAGCTCACCATGGGACAGACCGAACACCGGGGAGCTGTTTTTT CASSPWDRPNTGELFF TRBV18 NA TRBD1 TRBJ2-2
TGTGCCAGCAGGACCGGTGAGGGACAGGGGGCTCGGGGCTACACCTTC CASRTGEGQGARGYTF TRBV28 NA TRBD1 TRBJ1-2
TGCGCCAGCAGCGGCTCGGGACGGATGAACACTGAAGCTTTCTTT CASSGSGRMNTEAFF TRBV5-1 NA NA TRBJ1-1
TGTGCCAGCAGCTTAGCGCGGGGACAGGGATTAACAACTAATGAAAAACTGTTTTTT CASSLARGQGLTTNEKLFF TRBV7-9 NA TRBD1 TRBJ1-4
TGTGCTAGCAGCTCAGGGACTAGCGGGGAGACCCAGTACTTC CASSSGTSGETQYF TRBV7-7 NA TRBD2 TRBJ2-5
TGTGCCAGCGATCGAGGGGCCAAAAACATTCAGTACTTC CASDRGAKNIQYF TRBV28 NA NA TRBJ2-4
TGTGCCAGCAGCCAACTCACAGATACGCAGTATTTT CASSQLTDTQYF TRBV9 NA NA TRBJ2-3
TGTGCCAGCAGCTCCTATAGTGAGGCTGAAGCTTTCTTT CASSSYSEAEAFF TRBV7-3 NA NA TRBJ1-1
TGCGCCAGCAGTGGACAGGGTTCAGAGACCCAGTACTTC CASSGQGSETQYF TRBV10-1 NA TRBD1 TRBJ2-5
TGTGCCACCAGTGTTGGGACTAGCGTCTCCTACGAGCAGTACTTC CATSVGTSVSYEQYF TRBV10-3 NA TRBD2 TRBJ2-7
TGTGCCATCAGGGTCAGAGGGACAGATACGCAGTATTTT CAIRVRGTDTQYF TRBV10-3 once NA TRBJ2-3
TGTGCCAGCAGTGACTCAGGGTCCACCGGGGAGCTGTTTTTT CASSDSGSTGELFF TRBV6-1 NA NA TRBJ2-2
TGTGCCAGCAGTACGACTAGCCCCCGCACAGATACGCAGTATTTT CASSTTSPRTDTQYF TRBV6-5 once TRBD2 TRBJ2-3
TGTGCCAGCAGCTTACGAGGGACCTACGAGCAGTACTTC CASSLRGTYEQYF TRBV7-8 NA NA TRBJ2-7
TGTGCCAGCAGTGGGGGGCGACATGAAAAACTGTTTTTT CASSGGRHEKLFF TRBV6-1 NA NA TRBJ1-4
TGTGCCAGTAGTTGGGGCGGGCCTTACAATGAGCAGTTCTTC CASSWGGPYNEQFF TRBV19 NA NA TRBJ2-1
TGTGCCAGCAGTCCCACGGCCCGAGGGGAGACCCAGTACTTC CASSPTARGETQYF TRBV27 NA NA TRBJ2-5
TGTGCCAGCTCACCGACGACAGCGAACACTGAAGCTTTCTTT CASSPTTANTEAFF TRBV18 NA NA TRBJ1-1
TGTGCCAGCAGCTTAAGGGCCGTCGGGACAGGCTCTGGAAACACCATATATTTT CASSLRAVGTGSGNTIYF TRBV7-2 NA TRBD1 TRBJ1-3
TGTGCCAGCAGTGAGTCTGTCCCCGGGACCAACTACGAGCAGTACTTC CASSESVPGTNYEQYF TRBV6-4 NA NA TRBJ2-7
TGTGCCATCAGTGAGTCCCAGGTCTCCTACGAGCAGTACTTC CAISESQVSYEQYF TRBV10-3 NA NA TRBJ2-7
TGTGCCAGCAGTTTTGAAGCGGGGGGGCTCGGAGAGACCCAGTACTTC CASSFEAGGLGETQYF TRBV27 NA TRBD2 TRBJ2-5
TGTGCCAGCAGTTTATCGGGACTAGCGGGGGGGCGGGCTCTGAACTACGAGCAGTACTTC CASSLSGLAGGRALNYEQYF TRBV27 NA TRBD2 TRBJ2-7
TGTGCCAGCAGCCGGGACGTCCAAGGAGCCTATGGCTACACCTTC CASSRDVQGAYGYTF TRBV7-8 NA NA TRBJ1-2
TGTGCCAGTATGGCAGGGGAGCCCGGAGAGCAGTACTTC CASMAGEPGEQYF TRBV19 NA NA TRBJ2-7
TGTGCCAGCAGCGTTATCCCTCTAGCGGGAGGCAATGAGCAGTTCTTC CASSVIPLAGGNEQFF TRBV9 NA TRBD2 TRBJ2-1
TGTGCCAGTAGACCCGGGACTAGCCAATACGAGCAGTACTTC CASRPGTSQYEQYF TRBV19 NA TRBD2 TRBJ2-7
TGTGCCAGCAGTGATGACGATTATGGCTACACCTTC CASSDDDYGYTF TRBV2 few NA TRBJ1-2
TGTGCCAGCAGCCTGGATGTGGGCAGGTTCTCCTATAATTCACCCCTCCACTTT CASSLDVGRFSYNSPLHF TRBV21-1 NA NA TRBJ1-6
TGTGCCAGCAGCGTAGACCACACTACCGATACGCAGTATTTT CASSVDHTTDTQYF TRBV9 NA NA TRBJ2-3
TGCGCCAGCAGCCCTTCCCTAGGGGGACTAGACCGCACAGATACGCAGTATTTT CASSPSLGGLDRTDTQYF TRBV4-1 NA TRBD2 TRBJ2-3
TGTGCCAGCAGCTGGGGACGGAGCAATCAGCCCCAGCATTTT CASSWGRSNQPQHF TRBV9 NA NA TRBJ1-5
TGTGCCAGTCTTAGCGGGGGGTCTCGCAGCAATCAGCCCCAGCATTTT CASLSGGSRSNQPQHF TRBV28 NA NA TRBJ1-5
TGTGCCAGCAGCTTACTCCCCCCGGCGGGCAGGCAAGAGACCCAGTACTTC CASSLLPPAGRQETQYF TRBV7-6 NA NA TRBJ2-5
TGTGCCATCACCGAGGGACAATTTAACTATGGCTACACCTTC CAITEGQFNYGYTF TRBV10-3 NA NA TRBJ1-2
TGTGCCTGGAGTTGGACAGGTCGGTCTCTAGATGGCTACACCTTC CAWSWTGRSLDGYTF TRBV30 NA TRBD1 TRBJ1-2
TGCGCCAGCAGCCAAGGAGAGAGCCGGGAGGGCTACGAGCAGTACTTC CASSQGESREGYEQYF TRBV4-3 NA TRBD2 TRBJ2-7
TGTGCCAGTAGTATATCGGACATCATTAACTATGGCTACACCTTC CASSISDIINYGYTF TRBV19 NA NA TRBJ1-2
TGCGCCAGCAGCAAGGCGGGAGGGCCAGGCAATGAGCAGTTCTTC CASSKAGGPGNEQFF TRBV5-1 NA TRBD2 TRBJ2-1